This T cell receptor (beta chain) was identified during a study of blood T cell repertoires in COVID-19 (TCRdb year 2020). Background for the entire study: The collaborator samples originated in the United States, Italy and Spain and spanned the acute and convalescent phases of COVID-19. The prospective study material was composed of cDNA or gDNA derived from T cells, B-cell-depleted T cells, or PBMCs. The dataset comprised deeply sampled blood TCRbeta repertoires from subjects exposed to, actively infected with, or recovered from COVID-19. A freely available public database, intended as a resource for researchers studying the immune response to SARS-CoV-2, is where the repertoires were released. Samples were obtained from the ongoing ImmuneRACE study (first 160 participants) and from 1,254 subjects provided by 6 global collaborators. The sample metadata nearly always contained a de-identified subject ID, COVID-19 status, age in years and sex. Where available, HLA class I and class II types were obtained from metadata supplied by the sample provider rather than from assay-based typing. Broad study findings and their caveats: Clinical and demographic metadata were provided uncurated, with the amount varying by source and participant.

In regard to this clone: Its antigen target is currently unknown. It has no much larger one-base neighbor in the sample; base qualities were not kept.

Each collaborating institution followed its own protocols to collect whole blood in K2EDTA tubes. For TCRbeta analysis, collaborator samples were shipped as frozen whole blood, as isolated PBMCs, or as DNA extracted from either sample type. The immunoSEQ Assay, a bias-controlled multiplex PCR, was used to amplify TCRbeta CDR3 regions from genomic DNA. The source study handled its data this way. The number of nucleated cells in each sample was estimated from the amplification of reference gene primers within the assay. To quantify the absolute abundance of each unique TCRbeta CDR3 rearrangement, sequence reads were collapsed and filtered. For each sample, productive Simpson clonality was calculated as the square root of Simpson's diversity index across productive rearrangements. The source is immuneACCESS, and TCRdb retained only in-frame sequences with V and J called. Part of the clones is not carried over; for the studies checked, unresolved V genes explain less than half of this, and the remainder is unexplained. That table gives V, J and clone size, and the DNA gave D and trimming. This sample lists a few hundred thousand clones; approximately 77% were detected once. The ten largest clones add up to more than 0.95% of the sample.

Trimming accounts for 3 bases at V and 4 bases at J, while the number of junction bases matched to no gene is 6. Counted from cysteine to phenylalanine, this CDR3 has 15 amino acids. Only the CDR3 portion is preserved as DNA: 45 bases, with reading frame beginning at the first base. According to the germline V gene (reference sequence), CDR1 reads SGHNT and CDR2 reads YYREEE. Sequencing was carried out using peripheral blood. The receptor's source is a human donor with acute or convalescent COVID-19. The donor label of this sample is uncertain. The chain is assembled from TRBV5-4 and TRBJ2-5, with 10 bases in between that match TRBD2. The CDR3 region: CASSWVAGGLETQYF. The bases read TGTGCCAGCAGCTGGGTAGCGGGAGGATTAGAGACCCAGTACTTC.